This TCR beta chain was identified in a study of blood T cell repertoires in COVID-19. The data were produced by immunoSEQ multiplex PCR, yet TCRdb's version contains in-frame clones alone and is incomplete. In the table there are about 150,000 clones, more than 65% of which are singletons. This CDR3 spans 15 amino acids. CDR1 SGHAT and CDR2 FQNNGV come from the germline V gene. V gave up 1 base and J gave up 10 bases; unmatched junction bases: 5. The genes are TRBV11-2 and TRBJ1-6; 9 bases map to TRBD1. Sequences were obtained from peripheral blood. The origin of this receptor is a woman in her forties or fifties with acute or convalescent COVID-19. The CDR3 region is CASSLAGQGTSPLHF. DNA of the CDR3: TGTGCCAGCAGCTTAGCAGGACAGGGGACGTCACCCCTCCACTTT.